This section outlines one TCR beta chain sequence together with its context. What antigen it recognizes has not been identified. Base-call qualities are not available, and no considerably larger clone is one nucleotide away. Trimming takes 5 bases off V and 3 bases off J; junction bases not matched to a gene: 8. As encoded in the germline V gene, CDR1 is MNHNS while CDR2 is SASEGT. From the cysteine through the phenylalanine, the CDR3 covers 15 amino acids. CDR3 DNA is the only sequence kept; it has 45 bases, read in frame from the first base. The data derive from a study of radiotherapy plus CTLA-4 blockade in lung cancer (dated by TCRdb to 2016 to 2018). A note on the overall study: Among the enrolled patients, approximately 18% had an objective response, and about 29% reached disease control.

Study-wide conclusions, independent of this receptor: After treatment with radiotherapy and ipilimumab, TCR clones that originated in tumors expanded in peripheral blood. The strongest predictors of response, as reported, were early dynamic changes in blood T cell clones along with a rise in serum interferon-beta after radiation.

The library was obtained by the immunoSEQ multiplex PCR assay. The clones in this table, taken by TCRdb from immuneACCESS, are in-frame only. Not every clone is retained; where verified, under half of the shortfall comes from an unresolved V gene, and the cause of the rest is unknown. For this sample the table gives roughly 90,000 clones, of which 60% to 85% were detected only once. 3.5% to 4.5% of the sample goes to the ten largest clones. Focal radiation therapy combined with CTLA-4 blockade (ipilimumab) was tested in patients with chemo-refractory metastatic non-small-cell lung cancer. The chain is encoded by TRBV6-1 joined to TRBJ2-7; the junction holds 9 bases that match TRBD2. The TCR sequence derives from a human donor with non-small cell lung cancer who had a partial response to radiotherapy plus ipilimumab. Some clones in this sample may be carry-over from other donors' samples. Sequenced material: peripheral blood, taken from a patient treated with radiotherapy plus ipilimumab. The DNA sequence is as follows: TGTGCCAGCAGTCCCCAACCTAGCGGGATCTACGAGCAGTACTTC. This codes for CASSPQPSGIYEQYF.